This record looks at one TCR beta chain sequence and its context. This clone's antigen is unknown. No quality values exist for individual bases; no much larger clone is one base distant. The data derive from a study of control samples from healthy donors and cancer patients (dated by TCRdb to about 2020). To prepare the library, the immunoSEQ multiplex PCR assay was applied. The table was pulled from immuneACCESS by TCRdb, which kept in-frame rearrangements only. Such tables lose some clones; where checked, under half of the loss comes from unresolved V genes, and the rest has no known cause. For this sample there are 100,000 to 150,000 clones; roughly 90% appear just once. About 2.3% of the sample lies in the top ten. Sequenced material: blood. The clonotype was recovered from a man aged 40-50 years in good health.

DNA sequence: TGTGCCAGCAGGCGGGACAGGTGGGGGCAGTACTTC. This gives the protein CASRRDRWGQYF. The V gene is TRBV25-1 and the J gene is TRBJ2-7, with 8 middle bases fitting TRBD1. Trimming removed 6 bases from V and 9 bases from J; the gene matches leave 7 bases unexplained. Looking up the germline V gene yields CDR1 MGHDK and CDR2 SYGVNS. Including cysteine and phenylalanine, the CDR3 has 12 amino acids. Left in the record is the CDR3 DNA by itself, 36 bases read in frame from the first base.